This entry is about one T cell receptor beta chain. What it binds is not known. The CDR3 extends over 13 amino acids. Germline V gene data show CDR1 as PRHDT and CDR2 as FYEKMQ (reference sequence). V shed 0 bases and J shed 5 bases, with 7 bases lying between them. This sample is drawn from a study of cytomegalovirus exposure and HLA in healthy donors. Study conclusions and caveats: DRB1 showed the most TCR associations and HLA-C the fewest in a later analysis, as rates varied by HLA locus.

PCR amplification relied on 60 Vbeta primers (plus 13 Jbeta primers). Profiled with immunoSEQ multiplex PCR; TCRdb holds only in-frame clones, not every one. The sample includes about 150,000 clones, roughly 77% of them seen just once. The chain employs TRBV13 and TRBJ2-5; TRBD1 is a possible D gene (5 bases). Sequencing was carried out using PBMCs. The TCR sequence derives from a young man in good health and CMV-seropositive. The CDR3 reads CASSLGGDETQYF. The CDR3 bases are TGTGCCAGCAGCTTAGGAGGGGATGAGACCCAGTACTTC. The variable domain in full, with the rest retrieved from reference TRBV13 and TRBJ2-5, is AAGVIQSPRHLIKEKRETATLKCYPIPRHDTVYWYQQGPGQDPQFLISFYEKMQSDKGSIPDRFSAQQFSDYHSELNMSSLELGDSALYFCASSLGGDETQYFGPGTRLLVL.